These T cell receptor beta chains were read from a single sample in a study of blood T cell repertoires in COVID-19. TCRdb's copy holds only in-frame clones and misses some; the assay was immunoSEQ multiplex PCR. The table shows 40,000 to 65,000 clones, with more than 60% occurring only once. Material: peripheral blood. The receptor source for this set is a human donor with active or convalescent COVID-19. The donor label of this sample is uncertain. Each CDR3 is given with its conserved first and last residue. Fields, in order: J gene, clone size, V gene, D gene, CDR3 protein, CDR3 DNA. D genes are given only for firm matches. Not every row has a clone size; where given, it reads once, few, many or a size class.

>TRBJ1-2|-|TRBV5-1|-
CASSLSEGSYGYTF
TGCGCCAGCAGCTTGTCCGAGGGTTCCTATGGCTACACCTTC
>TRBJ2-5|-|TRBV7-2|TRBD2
CASSLNSGRETQYF
TGTGCCAGCAGCTTGAATAGCGGGAGGGAGACCCAGTACTTC
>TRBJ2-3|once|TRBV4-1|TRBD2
CASSHPGGDTQYF
TGCGCCAGCAGCCACCCCGGGGGGGATACGCAGTATTTT
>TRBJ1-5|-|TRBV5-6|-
CASSFVNQPQHF
TGTGCCAGCAGCTTCGTGAATCAGCCCCAGCATTTT
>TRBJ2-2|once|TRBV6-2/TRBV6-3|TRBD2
CASSYDLRGSFKGTGELFF
TGTGCCAGCAGTTACGACCTTCGCGGGAGTTTTAAGGGCACCGGGGAGCTGTTTTTT
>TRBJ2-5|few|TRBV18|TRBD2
CASSPPSSGNGETQYF
TGTGCCAGCTCACCACCGTCGAGCGGGAACGGCGAGACCCAGTACTTC
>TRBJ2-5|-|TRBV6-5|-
CASSYGYSSQETQYF
TGTGCCAGCAGTTACGGGTACAGCAGCCAAGAGACCCAGTACTTC
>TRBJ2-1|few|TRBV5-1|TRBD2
CASSSTLTSGGYNEQFF
TGCGCCAGCAGCTCGACACTGACTAGCGGGGGCTACAATGAGCAGTTCTTC
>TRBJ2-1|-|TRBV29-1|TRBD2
CSVQPGAPRSGNNEQFF
TGCAGCGTTCAACCCGGGGCGCCTCGGAGCGGGAACAATGAGCAGTTCTTC
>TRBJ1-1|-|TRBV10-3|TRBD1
CAISYSGTGGAMNTEAFF
TGTGCCATCAGTTATTCCGGGACAGGGGGCGCAATGAACACTGAAGCTTTCTTT
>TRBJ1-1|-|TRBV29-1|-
CSVIEASHAFF
TGCAGCGTTATTGAGGCTTCTCACGCTTTCTTT
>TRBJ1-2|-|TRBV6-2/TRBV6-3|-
CASSGEAGNYGYTF
TGTGCCAGCAGTGGGGAGGCGGGGAACTATGGCTACACCTTC
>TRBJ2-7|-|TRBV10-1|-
CASSNPGGREQYF
TGCGCCAGCTCTAACCCCGGGGGGCGCGAGCAGTACTTC
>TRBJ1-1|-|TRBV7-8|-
CASSLTVGAGNTEAFF
TGTGCCAGCAGCTTAACGGTGGGGGCAGGGAACACTGAAGCTTTCTTT
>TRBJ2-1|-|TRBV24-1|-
CATSDPTRLDKSNEEQFF
TGTGCCACCAGTGACCCAACCAGACTAGACAAGTCTAATGAAGAGCAGTTCTTC
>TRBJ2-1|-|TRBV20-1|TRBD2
CRGASGHEQFF
TGCAGAGGGGCTAGCGGACATGAGCAGTTCTTC
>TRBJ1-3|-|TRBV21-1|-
CASSSPPEDLPRSGNTIYF
TGTGCCAGCAGCAGCCCCCCGGAGGACCTACCCAGGTCTGGAAACACCATATATTTT
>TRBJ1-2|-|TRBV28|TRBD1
CASRIQGAPPYGYTF
TGTGCCAGCAGGATACAGGGGGCGCCGCCCTATGGCTACACCTTC
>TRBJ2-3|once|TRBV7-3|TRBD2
CASSLIAGATDTQYF
TGTGCCAGCAGCTTAATAGCGGGAGCGACAGATACGCAGTATTTT
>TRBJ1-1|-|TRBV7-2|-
CASSLVALVGSTEAFF
TGTGCCAGCAGCTTAGTGGCTCTGGTTGGGAGCACTGAAGCTTTCTTT
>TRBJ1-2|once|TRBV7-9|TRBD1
CASSPRQGMSGYTF
TGTGCCAGCTCGCCCCGACAGGGAATGAGTGGCTACACCTTC
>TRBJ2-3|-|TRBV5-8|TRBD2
CASSLEGGSTDTQYF
TGTGCCAGCAGCTTGGAGGGAGGGAGCACAGATACGCAGTATTTT
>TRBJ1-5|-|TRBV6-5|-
CASSSRDSNQPQHF
TGTGCCAGCAGTTCCAGGGATAGCAATCAGCCCCAGCATTTT
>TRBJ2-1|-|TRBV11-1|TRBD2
CASSLAMTSGYNEQFF
TGTGCCAGCAGCTTAGCTATGACTAGCGGTTACAATGAGCAGTTCTTC
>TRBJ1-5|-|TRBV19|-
CASTDRVNQPQHF
TGTGCCAGTACCGACAGAGTCAATCAGCCCCAGCATTTT
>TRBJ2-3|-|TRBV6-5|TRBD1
CASSSGQGVPDTQYF
TGTGCCAGCAGTTCCGGACAGGGGGTCCCAGATACGCAGTATTTT
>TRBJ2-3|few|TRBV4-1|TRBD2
CASSQGGSGSDTQYF
TGCGCCAGCAGCCAAGGGGGTAGCGGGTCCGATACGCAGTATTTT
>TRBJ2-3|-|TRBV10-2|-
CASREGPVSTDTQYF
TGCGCCAGCAGGGAGGGGCCCGTTAGCACAGATACGCAGTATTTT
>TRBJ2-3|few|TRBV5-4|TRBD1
CASSPDRGFSTDTQYF
TGTGCCAGCAGCCCGGACAGGGGGTTCAGCACAGATACGCAGTATTTT
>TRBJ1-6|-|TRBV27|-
CASSPEPRRDNFQSSYNSPLHF
TGTGCCAGCAGTCCCGAACCCCGTCGGGACAACTTCCAGAGCTCCTATAATTCACCCCTCCACTTT
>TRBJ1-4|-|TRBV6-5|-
CASSLGTSDSEKLFF
TGTGCCAGCAGCCTCGGAACATCGGACAGTGAAAAACTGTTTTTT
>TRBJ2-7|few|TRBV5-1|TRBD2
CASSLAGYAADEQYF
TGCGCCAGCAGCTTAGCGGGATACGCCGCTGACGAGCAGTACTTC
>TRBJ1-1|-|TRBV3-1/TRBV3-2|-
CASRQNRNTEAFF
TGTGCCAGCAGACAGAACAGGAACACTGAAGCTTTCTTT
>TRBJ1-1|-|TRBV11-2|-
CASSLTAMNTEAFF
TGTGCCAGCAGCTTGACAGCTATGAACACTGAAGCTTTCTTT
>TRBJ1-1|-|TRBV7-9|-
CASRISGNTEAFF
TGTGCCAGCAGAATATCGGGGAACACTGAAGCTTTCTTT